The 32 T cell receptor beta chains in this list originate from one sample, sequenced in a study of T-cell reconstitution after alpha-beta-depleted transplantation in children. Unique molecular identifiers were used to barcode this TCRbeta library. TCRdb analysed the PCR reads with MiXCR anew, one entry per CDR3 protein. The sample lists around 250,000 distinct CDR3 sequences; roughly 26% were seen once. The material sequenced was PBMCs, taken before TCRalphabeta/CD19-depleted stem cell transplant. The receptors come from a girl aged 2 to 10 with Fanconi anemia, due to receive a stem cell transplant.

The sample holds many counts of this clonotype. The J gene is TRBJ2-6, the V gene TRBV12-3 or TRBV12-4, with a possible D match to TRBD1 (6 bases). This CDR3 is built from 16 residues. Trimming stripped 6 bases from V and 1 base from J, with 13 bases between. CDR3 nucleotides: TGTGCCAGCAGGGCATCAGGGGTTTCTGGGGCCAACGTCCTGACTTTC. Translating gives CASRASGVSGANVLTF.

Ten or more counts support this clonotype. This rearrangement joins TRBV12-3 or TRBV12-4 to TRBJ2-7, with 8 bases that match TRBD1. V shed 5 bases and J 4 bases; nucleotides not matched to a gene: 7. CDR3 size: 14 residues. The CDR3 sequence is CASSADRVLYEQYF. CDR3 nucleotides: TGTGCCAGCAGTGCGGACAGGGTCCTATACGAGCAGTACTTC.

This clonotype has more than one count but fewer than ten. The chain links TRBV29-1 to TRBJ2-7, with 8 bases that match TRBD1. CDR1 and CDR2 (germline): SQVTM, ANQGSEA. The length of the CDR3 is 13 residues. The V gene end was trimmed by 7 bases and the J gene end by 5 bases; junction bases not matched to a gene: 10. CDR3 sequence (DNA): TGCAGCGCAGGAACGACAGGGGCCCACGAGCAGTACTTC. As protein: CSAGTTGAHEQYF.

The chain recombines TRBV7-3 with TRBJ2-7, with 7 bases identical to TRBD2. This CDR3 has 14 residues. Germline CDR1 is SGHTA and CDR2 is FQGTGA. The V segment lost 3 bases and the J segment 5 bases; nucleotides outside the gene matches: 7. Written as DNA, the CDR3 is TGTGCCAGCAGCTTTGGCGGGAGAGGGAACGAGCAGTACTTC. As protein: CASSFGGRGNEQYF.

This clonotype was counted only a few times. The chain joins TRBV12-3 or TRBV12-4 to TRBJ2-2, with D hard to call. The CDR3 covers 17 residues. V lost 3 bases, J lost 0 bases, and 14 bases lay in between. For the CDR3, the DNA is TGTGCCAGCAGTTTCGGCCTTCCAAACGCGAACACCGGGGAGCTGTTTTTT. Its protein is CASSFGLPNANTGELFF.

The gene calls are TRBV10-3 and TRBJ2-2, with TRBD2 identical over 7 bases. Germline V CDR1 and CDR2: ENHRY, SYGVKD. The V gene end was trimmed by 2 bases and the J gene end by 5 bases; junction bases not matched to a gene: 8. CDR3 length equals 16 residues. CDR3 nucleotide sequence: TGTGCCATCAGTGAGAGGGGATCCGGGGGGACCGGGGAGCTGTTTTTT. Protein product: CAISERGSGGTGELFF.

This clonotype was counted ten times or more. The V gene is TRBV29-1, the J gene TRBJ2-2, with 14 positions matching TRBD2. Germline assignment: CDR1 SQVTM and CDR2 ANQGSEA. V lost 0 bases, J lost 4 bases, and 10 bases stayed unmatched. The CDR3 totals 19 residues. The CDR3 coding sequence is TGCAGCGTTGAAGACACCGGGACTAGCGGGAGTTGGGGCACCGGGGAGCTGTTTTTT. Its protein is CSVEDTGTSGSWGTGELFF.

The chain carries TRBV9 and TRBJ2-7; 8 nucleotides match TRBD1. The CDR3 has 15 amino acids. V lost 4 bases and J lost 0; bases outside the gene matches: 6. The germline V gene has CDR1 SGDLS and CDR2 YYNGEE. The CDR3 nucleotides read TGTGCCAGCAGCTTACGACAGGGGCCCTCCTACGAGCAGTACTTC. As protein: CASSLRQGPSYEQYF.

This clonotype was detected many times. The J gene is TRBJ2-7, the V gene TRBV20-1; 11 bases line up with TRBD2. Per the germline V gene, CDR1 is DFQATT and CDR2 is SNEGSKA (reference sequence). The trim removed 0 bases at V and 0 bases at J, leaving 10 bases unmatched. This CDR3 spans 18 amino acids. The DNA of the CDR3 is TGCAGTGCTAGAGACCCATCGGCTAGCGGGGGGATCTCCTACGAGCAGTACTTC. This translates into CSARDPSASGGISYEQYF.

The V gene is TRBV5-1, the J gene TRBJ2-7; 12 bases agree with TRBD2. Germline V lookup: CDR1 SGHRS, CDR2 YFSETQ. The J segment lost 2 bases and the V segment lost 4 bases, leaving 13 bases of the junction unmatched. CDR3 size: 18 residues. In DNA, the CDR3 is TGCGCCAGCAGCAAAACGACTAGCGGGAGATCCTTAACCTACGAGCAGTACTTC. It translates to CASSKTTSGRSLTYEQYF.

This clonotype has ten or more counts. The chain recombines TRBV24-1 with TRBJ2-1; possibly TRBD1 for D (6 bases). Germline-derived CDR1 and CDR2 are KGHDR and SFDVKD. This CDR3 spans 15 amino acids. The V end was cut by 4 bases, the J end by 1 base, with 10 bases between. The CDR3 loop reads CATSDPGVSYNEQFF. The CDR3 DNA sequence: TGTGCCACCAGTGACCCAGGGGTGTCCTACAATGAGCAGTTCTTC.

The rearrangement uses TRBV5-5 and TRBJ2-7, with D uncertain. V was cut by 4 bases and J by 2 bases, with 7 bases left in between. The CDR3 spans 12 residues. CDR1 and CDR2 (germline): SGHKS, YYEKEE (reference sequence). CDR3 sequence reads: CASSPATYEQYF. DNA of the CDR3: TGTGCCAGCAGCCCCGCAACCTACGAGCAGTACTTC. The full variable domain, rest sourced from reference TRBV5-5 and TRBJ2-7, is DAGVTQSPTHLIKTRGQQVTLRCSPISGHKSVSWYQQVLGQGPQFIFQYYEKEERGRGNFPDRFSARQFPNYSSELNVNALLLGDSALYLCASSPATYEQYFGPGTRLTVT.

The CDR3 DNA follows: TGTGCCAGCAGCTTAAGGGCGGGACTAGTAGGCGCCTACAATGAGCAGTTCTTC. Translation gives CASSLRAGLVGAYNEQFF. This chain joins TRBV7-3 and TRBJ2-1; 8 nucleotides agree with TRBD2. The ends lost 1 base at V and 2 bases at J; junction bases unmatched: 10. The CDR3 totals 18 residues. Germline-derived CDR1 and CDR2 are SGHTA and FQGTGA.

The chain recombines TRBV29-1 with TRBJ2-7, with D hard to call. Germline CDR1 and CDR2: SQVTM and ANQGSEA. V was shortened by 4 bases and J by 2 bases, with 18 bases between the two germline ends. The CDR3 sequence is 15 residues long. Written as DNA, the CDR3 is TGCAGCGTTGGGTTACGGGCCCAGTCAGCCTACGAGCAGTACTTC. Translation: CSVGLRAQSAYEQYF.

V gene TRBV29-1 combines with J gene TRBJ1-2; 11 bases map to TRBD1. The CDR3 is made up of 12 amino acids. The junction had 7 bases not matched to a gene; V was cut back by 8 bases and J by 8 bases. Germline CDR1 is SQVTM and CDR2 is ANQGSEA. The chain's CDR3 is CSTGQGERGYTF. The CDR3 nucleotides are TGCAGCACGGGACAGGGGGAGCGGGGCTACACCTTC.

This clonotype showed up just a few times. This chain uses TRBV29-1 with TRBJ1-1, with a possible D match to TRBD1 (6 bases). From germline, CDR1 is SQVTM and CDR2 ANQGSEA. V was shortened by 6 bases and J by 3 bases, with 14 bases between the two germline ends. The CDR3 covers 13 residues. Here the CDR3 reads CSVQQGLDTEAFF. The DNA of the CDR3 is TGCAGCGTACAACAGGGCCTCGACACTGAAGCTTTCTTT.

The chain links TRBV5-1 to TRBJ2-7, with D tentatively TRBD1 (6 bases). V gave up 4 bases and J gave up 3 bases, with 11 bases separating them. The CDR3 is 13 amino acids. The germline V gene has CDR1 SGHRS and CDR2 YFSETQ. DNA of the CDR3: TGCGCCAGCAGCGGGACACGCTACTACGAGCAGTACTTC. Protein: CASSGTRYYEQYF. Full variable domain (rest looked up from reference TRBV5-1 and TRBJ2-7): KAGVTQTPRYLIKTRGQQVTLSCSPISGHRSVSWYQQTPGQGLQFLFEYFSETQRNKGNFPGRFSGRQFSNSRSEMNVSTLELGDSALYLCASSGTRYYEQYFGPGTRLTVT.

V usage is TRBV12-3 or TRBV12-4 and J usage is TRBJ2-5, with D perhaps given as TRBD1 or TRBD2 (6 bases each). V gave up 5 bases and J gave up 4 bases, with 20 bases separating them. The CDR3 is made up of 16 amino acids. CDR3 region: CASSHPMKGGRETQYF. CDR3 coding DNA: TGTGCCAGCAGTCACCCAATGAAGGGGGGTAGAGAGACCCAGTACTTC.

This chain links TRBV5-5 with TRBJ1-5; possible D gene TRBD1, 5 bases. V shed 3 bases and J shed 2 bases, with 15 bases lying between them. Germline lookup yields CDR1 SGHKS and CDR2 YYEKEE (reference sequence). This CDR3 has 16 residues. Written as DNA, the CDR3 is TGTGCCAGCAGCTACCGCTGGGACGGTCGCAATCAGCCCCAGCATTTT. Protein: CASSYRWDGRNQPQHF. Combining the CDR3 with reference TRBV5-5 and TRBJ1-5 gives the whole variable domain DAGVTQSPTHLIKTRGQQVTLRCSPISGHKSVSWYQQVLGQGPQFIFQYYEKEERGRGNFPDRFSARQFPNYSSELNVNALLLGDSALYLCASSYRWDGRNQPQHFGDGTRLSIL.

The rearrangement uses TRBV20-1 and TRBJ2-7; the match to TRBD1 covers 8 bases. The CDR3 contains 15 residues. V lost 2 bases, J lost 2 bases, and 8 bases stayed unmatched. Germline loops: CDR1 DFQATT, CDR2 SNEGSKA (reference sequence). The DNA for the CDR3 is TGCAGTGCTAGAATGACCGGGACAGGAGCCTACGAGCAGTACTTC. It codes for CSARMTGTGAYEQYF.

The chain carries TRBV5-1 and TRBJ2-5; D may match TRBD1 or TRBD2 (5 bases each). Germline-derived CDR1 and CDR2 are SGHRS and YFSETQ. This CDR3 has 14 residues. Trimming removed 0 bases at V and 3 bases at J, with 9 bases between. Here the CDR3 reads CASSLVGTKETQYF. The CDR3 bases are TGCGCCAGCAGCTTGGTTGGGACCAAAGAGACCCAGTACTTC.

Note on this clonotype: A much bigger clone sits one base away, suggesting this may be a read error. The chain carries TRBV6-5 and TRBJ2-2, with no clear D. The CDR3 spans 14 residues. V gave up 1 base and J gave up 5 bases, with 8 bases separating them. From germline, CDR1 is MNHEY and CDR2 SVGAGI. CDR3 coding DNA: TGTGCCAGCAGTTACTGGTCCTTTACCGGGGAGCTGTTTTTT. The encoded protein is CASSYWSFTGELFF.

The chain links TRBV28 to TRBJ2-5; TRBD2 agrees at 7 bases. Germline values: CDR1 MDHEN, CDR2 SYDVKM. This CDR3 comprises 16 residues. J gave up 2 bases and V 5 bases, and 11 bases lay outside the gene matches. CDR3 loop: CASSGLAGEHQETQYF. The CDR3 nucleotides are TGTGCCAGCAGTGGGTTGGCGGGGGAGCATCAAGAGACCCAGTACTTC.

V usage is TRBV20-1 and J usage is TRBJ1-6, with TRBD1 as a possible D gene (5 bases). Trimming cost V 1 base and J 10 bases, with 5 bases left between them. The germline V gene encodes CDR1 DFQATT and CDR2 SNEGSKA (reference sequence). This CDR3 is built from 11 residues. CDR3 DNA: TGCAGTGCTAGAGCAGGGTCACCCCTCCACTTT. Its protein is CSARAGSPLHF.

The gene calls are TRBV12-3 or TRBV12-4 and TRBJ1-5; no clear D gene. V was trimmed by 5 bases and J by 6 bases, leaving 14 bases between them. The CDR3 extends over 14 amino acids. The CDR3: CASSLDPRIQPQHF. For the CDR3, the DNA is TGTGCCAGCAGTCTTGACCCCCGTATTCAGCCCCAGCATTTT.

The chain employs TRBV7-3 and TRBJ2-1, with D possibly being TRBD2 (5 bases). The CDR3 is 16 residues long. The V and J ends lost 5 bases and 2 bases respectively, with 16 bases between them. Germline values: CDR1 SGHTA, CDR2 FQGTGA. Written as DNA, the CDR3 is TGTGCCAGCAGCCCCAGAACTAGAGGGCCCTACAATGAGCAGTTCTTC. It is translated as CASSPRTRGPYNEQFF. Variable domain in full (rest from reference TRBV7-3 and TRBJ2-1): GAGVSQTPSNKVTEKGKYVELRCDPISGHTALYWYRQSLGQGPEFLIYFQGTGAADDSGLPNDRFFAVRPEGSVSTLKIQRTERGDSAVYLCASSPRTRGPYNEQFFGPGTRLTVL.

This clonotype appeared many times. The rearrangement links TRBV27 to TRBJ1-1; 12 bases align to TRBD1. The ends lost 5 bases at V and 1 base at J; junction bases unmatched: 11. The CDR3 extends over 18 amino acids. The germline gives CDR1 MNHEY, CDR2 SMNVEV (reference sequence). CDR3 residues: CASSPLTGTGGPNTEAFF. CDR3 DNA sequence: TGTGCCAGCAGTCCACTGACCGGGACAGGGGGCCCGAACACTGAAGCTTTCTTT.

The chain uses TRBV6-5 and TRBJ1-3; D perhaps matches TRBD1 (6 bases). Trimming pared 2 bases from V and 4 bases from J, leaving 24 bases between. In germline, CDR1 is MNHEY, CDR2 SVGAGI. The length of the CDR3 is 19 residues. The CDR3, as DNA: TGTGCCAGCAGTTACGCAGCCTCTGGGTCGGCAGGGGCAGGAAACACCATATATTTT. This encodes CASSYAASGSAGAGNTIYF.

The gene calls are TRBV7-2 and TRBJ2-3; D uncertain. The V gene's germline CDR1 is SGHTA and CDR2 FQGNSA. This CDR3 is 14 amino acids long. Between the trimmed V and J ends, which lost 5 bases and 3 bases, there was a span of 12 bases. CDR3 region: CASSLIRNTDTQYF. Here the CDR3 DNA reads TGTGCCAGCAGCCTGATACGAAATACAGATACGCAGTATTTT.

This clonotype has a count of ten or more. The rearrangement uses TRBV28 and TRBJ2-1; D ambiguous. The CDR3 loop spans 13 amino acids. Germline V CDR1 and CDR2: MDHEN, SYDVKM. The V end was cut by 5 bases, the J end by 2 bases, with 7 bases between. The CDR3 coding sequence is TGTGCCAGCAGTCCTACTCCCTACAATGAGCAGTTCTTC. Encoded protein: CASSPTPYNEQFF.

This clonotype was detected a few times. CDR3 in DNA: TGCAGTGCCCACCGCGGGAGATCAGATACGCAGTATTTT. As protein: CSAHRGRSDTQYF. The chain links TRBV20-1 to TRBJ2-3, with 7 bases fitting TRBD2. Germline V gene sequence: CDR1 DFQATT, CDR2 SNEGSKA (reference sequence). The CDR3 sequence is 13 residues long. V was clipped by 6 bases and J by 4 bases; unmatched bases: 7.

V and J are TRBV11-2 and TRBJ2-7; possible D gene TRBD1, 5 bases. This CDR3 comprises 14 residues. V gave up 1 base and J gave up 1 base, with 8 bases separating them. In germline, CDR1 is SGHAT, CDR2 FQNNGV. The CDR3 reads CASSLARASYEQYF. The CDR3 nucleotides are TGTGCCAGCAGCTTAGCCAGGGCTTCCTACGAGCAGTACTTC.